Listed below are T cell receptor beta chains from one sample, sequenced in a study of blood T cell repertoires in COVID-19. The data were produced by immunoSEQ multiplex PCR, yet TCRdb's version contains in-frame clones alone and is incomplete. The sample lists some 68,000 clones, around 90% occurring once. The sample comprised peripheral blood. These receptors were taken from a human donor in a cohort sampled during active COVID-19. Both conserved end residues are part of each CDR3.

J gene	V gene	CDR3 protein
TRBJ2-7	TRBV21-1	CASSNNRDNRAIIYEQYF
TRBJ2-5	TRBV5-6	CASSARQLSGLAQETQYF
TRBJ2-4	TRBV6-4	CASSDTSSGKNIQYF
TRBJ2-1	TRBV27	CASRKAGETNEQFF
TRBJ1-5	TRBV5-6	CASSRGSNQPQHF
TRBJ2-6	TRBV6-5	CASEGGSGANVLTF
TRBJ2-3	TRBV5-1	CASMSLAGASDTQYF
TRBJ1-6	TRBV6-5	CASRDRDNSALHF
TRBJ1-1	TRBV6-5	CASSWGQINTEAFF
TRBJ2-2	TRBV5-1	CASSSDRANTGELFF
TRBJ1-5	TRBV2	CASSERQVNQPQHF
TRBJ1-4	TRBV3-1/TRBV3-2	CASSQDGGAREKLFF